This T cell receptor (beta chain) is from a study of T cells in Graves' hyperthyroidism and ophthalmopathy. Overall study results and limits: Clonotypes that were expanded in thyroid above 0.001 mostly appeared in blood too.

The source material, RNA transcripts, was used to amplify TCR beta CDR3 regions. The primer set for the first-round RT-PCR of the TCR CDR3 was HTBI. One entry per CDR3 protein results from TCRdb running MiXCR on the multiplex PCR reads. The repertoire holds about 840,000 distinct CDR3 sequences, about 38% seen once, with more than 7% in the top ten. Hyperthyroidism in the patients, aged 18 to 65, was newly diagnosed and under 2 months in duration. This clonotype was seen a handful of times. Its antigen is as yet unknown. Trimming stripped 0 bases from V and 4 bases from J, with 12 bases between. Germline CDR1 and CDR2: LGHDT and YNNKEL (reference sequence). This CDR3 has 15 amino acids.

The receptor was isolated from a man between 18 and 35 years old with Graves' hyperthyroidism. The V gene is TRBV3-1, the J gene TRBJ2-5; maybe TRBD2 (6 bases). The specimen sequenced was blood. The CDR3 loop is CASSQDGGSGETQYF. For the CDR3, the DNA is TGTGCCAGCAGCCAAGATGGTGGTAGCGGAGAGACCCAGTACTTC.